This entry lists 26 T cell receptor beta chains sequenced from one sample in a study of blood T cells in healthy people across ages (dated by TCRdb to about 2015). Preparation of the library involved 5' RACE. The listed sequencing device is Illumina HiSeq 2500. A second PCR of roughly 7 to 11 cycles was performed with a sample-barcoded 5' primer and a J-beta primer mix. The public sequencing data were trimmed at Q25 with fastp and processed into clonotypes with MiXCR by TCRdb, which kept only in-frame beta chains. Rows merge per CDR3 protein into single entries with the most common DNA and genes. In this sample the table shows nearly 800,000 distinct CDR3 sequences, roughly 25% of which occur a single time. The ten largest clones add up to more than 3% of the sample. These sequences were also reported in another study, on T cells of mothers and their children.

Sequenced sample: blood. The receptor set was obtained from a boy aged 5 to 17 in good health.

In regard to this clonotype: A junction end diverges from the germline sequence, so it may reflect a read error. For the CDR3, the DNA is TGCGCCAGCAGCCAAGAGTCTAGCGGGAGTCGGAATGAGCGGTTCTTC. It translates to CASSQESSGSRNERFF. The rearrangement uses TRBV4-1 and TRBJ2-1; the match to TRBD2 covers 10 bases. The CDR3 runs 16 residues. Germline CDR1 reads MGHRA; CDR2 reads YSYEKL.

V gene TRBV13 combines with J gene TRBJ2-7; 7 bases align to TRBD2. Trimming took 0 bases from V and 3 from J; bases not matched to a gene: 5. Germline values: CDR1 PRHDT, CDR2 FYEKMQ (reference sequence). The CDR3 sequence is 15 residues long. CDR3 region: CASSLGGEGLYEQYF. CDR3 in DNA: TGTGCCAGCAGCTTAGGAGGGGAGGGCCTCTACGAGCAGTACTTC.

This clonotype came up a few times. The CDR3 region is CASSTAGPGYEQYF. The DNA of the CDR3 is TGTGCCAGCAGTACAGCGGGTCCGGGCTACGAGCAGTACTTC. The chain joins TRBV6-6 to TRBJ2-7; tentative D call: TRBD2 (6 bases). Germline V gene data show CDR1 as MNHNY and CDR2 as SVGAGI (reference sequence). Deletions cut 5 bases from V and 3 bases from J, with 14 bases between. The CDR3 sequence is 14 residues long.

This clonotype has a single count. In DNA form, the CDR3 reads TGCGCCAGCAGCCAAGATGGGGGAGACAGGGATGAAGCTTTCTTT. Translating gives CASSQDGGDRDEAFF. This chain links TRBV4-3 with TRBJ1-1, with 7 bases matching TRBD1. Germline-derived CDR1 and CDR2 are LGHNA and YSLEER. Trimming at V came to 0 bases and at J to 7 bases, leaving 8 bases not matched to a gene. This CDR3 comprises 15 residues.

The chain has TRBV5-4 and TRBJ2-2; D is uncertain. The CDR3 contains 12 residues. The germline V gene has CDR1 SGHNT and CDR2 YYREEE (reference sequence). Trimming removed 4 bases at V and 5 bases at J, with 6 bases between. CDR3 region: CASSTATGELFF. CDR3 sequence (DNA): TGTGCCAGCAGCACAGCTACCGGGGAGCTGTTTTTT.

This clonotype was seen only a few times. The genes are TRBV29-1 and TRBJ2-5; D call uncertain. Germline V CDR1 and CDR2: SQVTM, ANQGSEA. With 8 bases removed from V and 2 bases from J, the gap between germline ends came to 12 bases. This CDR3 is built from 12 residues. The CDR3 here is CSIAALQETQYF. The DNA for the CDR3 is TGCAGCATTGCCGCGCTTCAAGAGACCCAGTACTTC.

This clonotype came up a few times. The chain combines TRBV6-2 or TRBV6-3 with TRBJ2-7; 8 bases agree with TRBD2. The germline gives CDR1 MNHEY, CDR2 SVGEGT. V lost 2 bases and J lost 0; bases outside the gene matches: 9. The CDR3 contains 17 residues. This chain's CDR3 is CASSYSPSLAGSYEQYF. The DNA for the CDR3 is TGTGCCAGCAGTTACAGTCCGAGTCTAGCGGGCTCCTACGAGCAGTACTTC.

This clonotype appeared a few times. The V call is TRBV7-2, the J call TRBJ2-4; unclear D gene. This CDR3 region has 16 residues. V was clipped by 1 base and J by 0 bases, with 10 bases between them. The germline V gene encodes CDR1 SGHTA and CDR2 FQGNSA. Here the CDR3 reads CASSLGWSLAKNIQYF. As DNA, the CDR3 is TGTGCCAGCAGCTTAGGCTGGAGCCTAGCCAAAAACATTCAGTACTTC.

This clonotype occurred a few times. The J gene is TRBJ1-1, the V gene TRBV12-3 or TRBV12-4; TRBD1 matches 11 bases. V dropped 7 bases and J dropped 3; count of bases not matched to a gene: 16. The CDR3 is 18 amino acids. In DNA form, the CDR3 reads TGTGCCAGCAACAGACCGCCGCGGACAGGGGGCGAGTACACTGAAGCTTTCTTT. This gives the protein CASNRPPRTGGEYTEAFF.

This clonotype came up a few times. CDR3 loop: CASSPAGELFF. CDR3 coding DNA: TGTGCCAGCAGCCCCGCCGGGGAGCTGTTTTTT. This rearrangement joins TRBV12-3 or TRBV12-4 to TRBJ2-2; D remains unclear. This CDR3 has 11 amino acids. V dropped 6 bases and J dropped 6 bases, with 5 bases sitting between them.

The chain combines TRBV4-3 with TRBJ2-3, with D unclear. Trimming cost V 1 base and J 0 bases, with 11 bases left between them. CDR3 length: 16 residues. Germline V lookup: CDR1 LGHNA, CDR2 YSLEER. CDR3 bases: TGCGCCAGCAGCCAAGGCCCTCCCCCTAGCACAGATACGCAGTATTTT. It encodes CASSQGPPPSTDTQYF.

CDR3 DNA: TGTGCCACCAGCAGATTGAGGGGCCTTGGGTACGAGCAGTACTTC. This translates into CATSRLRGLGYEQYF. V is TRBV15 and J is TRBJ2-7; either TRBD1 or TRBD2 may fit D (5 bases each). Germline assignment: CDR1 LNHNV and CDR2 YYDKDF (reference sequence). The germline V and J ends were trimmed by 2 bases and 4 bases, with 15 bases remaining between them. The CDR3 is 15 amino acids.

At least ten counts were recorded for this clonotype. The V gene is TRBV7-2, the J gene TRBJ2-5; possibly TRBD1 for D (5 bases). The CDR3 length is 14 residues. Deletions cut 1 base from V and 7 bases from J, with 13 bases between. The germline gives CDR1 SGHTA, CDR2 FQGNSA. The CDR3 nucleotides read TGTGCCAGCAGCTTAGGCCAACCCCAGGGGACCCAGTACTTC. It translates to CASSLGQPQGTQYF.

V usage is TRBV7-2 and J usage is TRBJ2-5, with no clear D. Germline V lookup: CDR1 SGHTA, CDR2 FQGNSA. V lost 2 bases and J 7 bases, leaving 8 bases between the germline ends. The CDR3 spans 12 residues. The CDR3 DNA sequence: TGTGCCAGCAGCTTAAAAGGCTCGACCCAGTACTTC. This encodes CASSLKGSTQYF.

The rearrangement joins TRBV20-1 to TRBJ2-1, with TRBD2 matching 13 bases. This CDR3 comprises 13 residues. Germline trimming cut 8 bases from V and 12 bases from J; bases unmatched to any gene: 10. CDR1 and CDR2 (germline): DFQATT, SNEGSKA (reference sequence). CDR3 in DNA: TGCAGTATTCCCGGGACTAGCGGGATATGGCAGTTCTTC. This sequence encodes CSIPGTSGIWQFF.

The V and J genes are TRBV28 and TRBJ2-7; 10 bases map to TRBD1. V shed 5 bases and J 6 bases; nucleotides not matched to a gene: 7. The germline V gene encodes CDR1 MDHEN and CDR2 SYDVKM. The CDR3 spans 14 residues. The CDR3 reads CASSPWTGGGEQYF. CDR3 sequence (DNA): TGTGCCAGCAGTCCCTGGACAGGGGGTGGCGAGCAGTACTTC.

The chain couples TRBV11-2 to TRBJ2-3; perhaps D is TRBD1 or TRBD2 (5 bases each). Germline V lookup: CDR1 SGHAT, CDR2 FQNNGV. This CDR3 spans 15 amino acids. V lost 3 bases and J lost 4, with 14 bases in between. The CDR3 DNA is TGTGCCAGCAGCTTTGAGGGGAGAATCGCAGATACGCAGTATTTT. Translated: CASSFEGRIADTQYF.

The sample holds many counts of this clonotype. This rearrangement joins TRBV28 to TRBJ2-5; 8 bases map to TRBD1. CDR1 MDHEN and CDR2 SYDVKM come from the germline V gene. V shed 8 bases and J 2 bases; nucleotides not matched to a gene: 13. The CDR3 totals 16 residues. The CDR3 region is CASGRQGMRRQETQYF. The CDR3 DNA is TGTGCCAGCGGACGACAGGGGATGAGACGACAAGAGACCCAGTACTTC.

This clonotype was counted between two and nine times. Written as DNA, the CDR3 is TGCGCCAGCAGCCAAGATCATGGAGGGTATGGCTACACCTTC. Amino acids: CASSQDHGGYGYTF. The rearrangement joins TRBV4-3 to TRBJ1-2; D ambiguous. The CDR3 is made up of 14 amino acids. The germline V gene has CDR1 LGHNA and CDR2 YSLEER. Deletions cut 0 bases from V and 5 bases from J, with 10 bases between.

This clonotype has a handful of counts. CDR3 nucleotide sequence: TGTGCCAGCAGTTTCTCCGCCGGGAGCTCCTACGAGCAGTACTTC. Protein sequence: CASSFSAGSSYEQYF. The chain uses TRBV27 and TRBJ2-7, with a weak D call TRBD2 (6 bases). From germline, CDR1 is MNHEY and CDR2 SMNVEV (reference sequence). This CDR3 region has 15 residues. V shed 3 bases and J shed 0 bases, with 12 bases lying between them.

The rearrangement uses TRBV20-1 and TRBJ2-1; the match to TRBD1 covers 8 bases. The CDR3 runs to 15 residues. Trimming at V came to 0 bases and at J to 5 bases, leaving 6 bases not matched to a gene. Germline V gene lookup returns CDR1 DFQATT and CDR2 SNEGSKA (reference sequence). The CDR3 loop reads CSARDYDRGNNEQFF. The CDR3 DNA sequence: TGCAGTGCTAGAGACTATGACAGGGGAAACAATGAGCAGTTCTTC.

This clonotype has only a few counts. This CDR3 is CASTYTVAVLNTGELFF. The CDR3 coding sequence is TGCGCCAGCACCTATACGGTAGCGGTCCTGAACACCGGGGAGCTGTTTTTT. The chain links TRBV5-1 to TRBJ2-2, with D perhaps TRBD2 (6 bases). The germline V and J ends were trimmed by 6 bases and 1 base, with 19 bases remaining between them. The germline CDR1 and CDR2 sequences are SGHRS and YFSETQ. The CDR3 runs 17 residues.

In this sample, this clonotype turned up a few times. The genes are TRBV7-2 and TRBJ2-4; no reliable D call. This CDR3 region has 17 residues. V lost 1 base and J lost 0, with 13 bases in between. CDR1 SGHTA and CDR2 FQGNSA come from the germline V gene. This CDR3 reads CASSLEVGSLAKNIQYF. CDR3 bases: TGTGCCAGCAGCTTAGAGGTGGGCAGCTTAGCCAAAAACATTCAGTACTTC.

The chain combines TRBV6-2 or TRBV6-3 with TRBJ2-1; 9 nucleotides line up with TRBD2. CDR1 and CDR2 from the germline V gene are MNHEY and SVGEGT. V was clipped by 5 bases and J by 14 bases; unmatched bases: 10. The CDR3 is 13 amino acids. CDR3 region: CASSPSIGLAKFF. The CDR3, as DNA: TGTGCCAGCAGTCCCAGTATCGGACTAGCGAAGTTCTTC.

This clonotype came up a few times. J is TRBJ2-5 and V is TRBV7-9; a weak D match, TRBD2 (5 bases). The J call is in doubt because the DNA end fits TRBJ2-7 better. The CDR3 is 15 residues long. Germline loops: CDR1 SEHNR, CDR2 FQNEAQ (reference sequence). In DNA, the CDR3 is TGTGCCAGCAGCTCTACAGAGAGGGTATCCTACGAGCAGTACTTC. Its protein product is CASSSTERVSYEQYF.

CDR3 nucleotides: TGTGCCAGCACCCCGCGGATGGCTAGCGGGGGAAATGAGCAGTTCTTC. This encodes CASTPRMASGGNEQFF. The J gene is TRBJ2-5, the V gene TRBV6-2 or TRBV6-3; 10 nucleotides align to TRBD2. The DNA end favors TRBJ2-1, so the J call may be wrong. Germline V gene sequence: CDR1 MNHEY, CDR2 SVGEGT. This CDR3 is built from 16 residues.